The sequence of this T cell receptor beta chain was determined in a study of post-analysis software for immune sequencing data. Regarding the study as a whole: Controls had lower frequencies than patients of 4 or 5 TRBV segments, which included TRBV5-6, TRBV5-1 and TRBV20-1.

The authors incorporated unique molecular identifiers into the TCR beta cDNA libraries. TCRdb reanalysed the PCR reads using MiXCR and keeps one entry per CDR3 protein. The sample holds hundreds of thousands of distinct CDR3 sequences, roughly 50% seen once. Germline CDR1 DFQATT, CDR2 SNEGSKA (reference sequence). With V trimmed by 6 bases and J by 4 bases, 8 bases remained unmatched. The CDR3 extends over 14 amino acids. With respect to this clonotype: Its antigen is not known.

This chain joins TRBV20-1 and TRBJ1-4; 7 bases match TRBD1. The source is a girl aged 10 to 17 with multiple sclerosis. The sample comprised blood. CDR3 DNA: TGCAGTGCCTCCTTTCCAGGGGGTAATGAAAAACTGTTTTTT. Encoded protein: CSASFPGGNEKLFF.